This T cell receptor beta chain was observed in a study of blood T cell repertoires in COVID-19. About the study: COVID-19 samples from acute and convalescent phases originated in the United States, Italy and Spain. The cDNA or gDNA used as material had been derived from T cells, B-cell-depleted T cells, or PBMCs.

The authors' processing: From reference gene primer amplification, estimates of nucleated cell counts were derived. Some clones are missing from TCRdb's copy, which holds only in-frame ones; the method was immunoSEQ multiplex PCR. V and J calls and clone size come straight from that table; D and trimming were deduced from the DNA. The profile shows fewer than 85,000 clones, around 91% of them singletons. This clone appeared once. Germline assignment: CDR1 LGHDT and CDR2 YNNKEL (reference sequence). V dropped 0 bases and J dropped 0 bases, with 7 bases sitting between them. The CDR3 runs 15 residues. The chain has TRBV3-1 (or the pseudogene TRBV3-2) and TRBJ2-3; D call uncertain. This TCR was recovered from a woman between 45 and 65 years old in a cohort sampled during active COVID-19. What was sequenced was peripheral blood. DNA for the CDR3: TGTGCCAGCAGCCAAGATCGAGGTAGCACAGATACGCAGTATTTT. Its protein is CASSQDRGSTDTQYF.